The 15 T cell receptor beta chains below all came from one sample that was sequenced in a study of blood T cell repertoires in COVID-19. Profiled with immunoSEQ multiplex PCR; TCRdb holds only in-frame clones, not every one. The table includes hundreds of thousands of clones, about 90% detected once. Sequencing was carried out using peripheral blood. Source of these receptors: a man older than 75 with acute or convalescent COVID-19.

This chain joins TRBV4-2 and TRBJ2-2; a weak D match, TRBD1 (5 bases). V lost 1 base and J 4 bases, leaving 10 bases between the germline ends. Per germline, CDR1 LGHNA and CDR2 YNFKEQ. The CDR3 totals 15 residues. DNA of the CDR3: TGTGCCAGCAGCCAAGGGGCTAGGGGCACCGGGGAGCTGTTTTTT. This codes for CASSQGARGTGELFF.

The chain employs TRBV28 and TRBJ2-7, with D uncertain. The CDR3 spans 12 residues. Germline values: CDR1 MDHEN, CDR2 SYDVKM. Trimming took off 5 bases at V and 6 bases at J, with 11 bases between the two ends. The CDR3 loop is CASSNLLREQYF. The CDR3 DNA sequence: TGTGCCAGCAGTAATCTCCTCCGCGAGCAGTACTTC.

This rearrangement joins TRBV3-1 (or the pseudogene TRBV3-2) to TRBJ2-1, with TRBD2 matching 11 bases. The CDR3 loop spans 16 amino acids. The germline CDR1 and CDR2 sequences are LGHDT and YNNKEL (reference sequence). J was trimmed by 10 bases and V by 1 base; bases with no gene match: 9. CDR3 protein: CASSQGPLAGGVEQFF. In nucleotides, the CDR3 is TGTGCCAGCAGCCAAGGTCCCCTAGCGGGGGGTGTAGAGCAGTTCTTC.

The chain joins TRBV5-1 to TRBJ2-3; 10 nucleotides line up with TRBD2. The CDR3 length is 16 residues. V dropped 4 bases and J dropped 2; count of bases not matched to a gene: 7. The germline V gene has CDR1 SGHRS and CDR2 YFSETQ. The CDR3 here is CASSLSGRQTTDTQYF. CDR3 nucleotides: TGCGCCAGCAGCCTTAGCGGGAGGCAAACCACAGATACGCAGTATTTT.

V is TRBV5-1 and J is TRBJ2-5; 9 bases agree with TRBD2. Germline assignment: CDR1 SGHRS and CDR2 YFSETQ. J lost 4 bases, V lost 1 base, and 8 bases had no gene match. The CDR3 runs 16 residues. The CDR3 region is CASSLIAGGPLETQYF. CDR3 DNA sequence: TGCGCCAGCAGCTTGATTGCGGGAGGGCCATTAGAGACCCAGTACTTC.

The V gene is TRBV11-1, the J gene TRBJ2-7; perhaps TRBD1 as D (6 bases). Trimming stripped 3 bases from V and 4 bases from J, with 13 bases between. Germline V gene sequence: CDR1 SGHAT, CDR2 FQDESV (reference sequence). CDR3 length: 14 residues. CDR3 loop: CASSLGQHPYEQYF. The CDR3 DNA reads TGTGCCAGCAGCTTGGGACAACACCCTTACGAGCAGTACTTC.

This chain joins TRBV7-3 and TRBJ2-1; TRBD2 agrees at 8 bases. Losses at the gene ends were 3 bases for V and 8 bases for J; bases not matched to a gene: 3. CDR1 and CDR2 (germline): SGHTA, FQGTGA. The CDR3 contains 13 residues. The CDR3 loop reads CASSLKAGDEQFF. The CDR3 bases are TGTGCCAGCAGCTTGAAAGCGGGGGATGAGCAGTTCTTC. Based on the CDR3 plus reference TRBV7-3 and TRBJ2-1, the full variable domain is GAGVSQTPSNKVTEKGKYVELRCDPISGHTALYWYRQSLGQGPEFLIYFQGTGAADDSGLPNDRFFAVRPEGSVSTLKIQRTERGDSAVYLCASSLKAGDEQFFGPGTRLTVL.

The CDR3 DNA follows: TGTGCCAGCAGACAAACAGGGGTCAATGAGCAGTTCTTC. Translation gives CASRQTGVNEQFF. This chain connects TRBV6-5 to TRBJ2-1; 7 bases align to TRBD1. Germline CDR1 and CDR2: MNHEY and SVGAGI. The V and J ends lost 6 bases and 6 bases, in that order; junction bases with no gene match: 5. The CDR3 is 13 amino acids.

The chain carries TRBV7-2 and TRBJ1-2; TRBD1 might be the D (6 bases). Trimming took off 5 bases at V and 2 bases at J, with 18 bases between the two ends. CDR1 SGHTA and CDR2 FQGNSA come from the germline V gene. The CDR3 is made up of 16 amino acids. The CDR3 sequence is CASSETARTGNYGYTF. The CDR3 coding sequence is TGTGCCAGCAGCGAAACCGCTCGCACAGGGAACTATGGCTACACCTTC.

The V and J genes are TRBV19 and TRBJ2-2; TRBD2 is a possible D gene (5 bases). There are 15 residues in the CDR3. The germline V gene encodes CDR1 LNHDA and CDR2 SQIVND (reference sequence). V was shortened by 3 bases and J by 7 bases, with 15 bases between the two germline ends. The CDR3 nucleotides are TGTGCCAGTAGTATGGCGGGCGGAGTCCTCGGGGAGCTGTTTTTT. Translated: CASSMAGGVLGELFF.

The V and J genes are TRBV5-1 and TRBJ1-3; tentatively, D is TRBD1 (5 bases). Germline CDR1 is SGHRS and CDR2 is YFSETQ. V lost 4 bases and J 3 bases, leaving 17 bases between the germline ends. CDR3 length equals 16 residues. The CDR3 sequence is CASSPLSSGIGNTIYF. In nucleotides, the CDR3 is TGCGCCAGCAGCCCACTTAGTTCAGGGATTGGAAACACCATATATTTT.

The genes are TRBV28 and TRBJ1-3; 9 nucleotides line up with TRBD1. This CDR3 comprises 19 residues. The ends lost 3 bases at V and 6 bases at J; junction bases unmatched: 18. Per the germline V gene, CDR1 is MDHEN and CDR2 is SYDVKM. CDR3 nucleotide sequence: TGTGCCAGCAGTTTGAAGCTTAGTGGGACAGGGCTTAATCTAAACACCATATATTTT. Translating gives CASSLKLSGTGLNLNTIYF.

The rearrangement joins TRBV5-5 to TRBJ1-4, with unresolved D. Deletions cut 5 bases from V and 6 bases from J, with 11 bases between. The CDR3 length is 13 residues. The germline CDR1 and CDR2 sequences are SGHKS and YYEKEE (reference sequence). Here the CDR3 reads CASRLREDEKLFF. The CDR3 nucleotides are TGTGCCAGCAGATTAAGGGAGGATGAAAAACTGTTTTTT.

This clone was detected a few times. The gene calls are TRBV19 and TRBJ2-6; 9 bases fit TRBD1. Germline CDR1 and CDR2: LNHDA and SQIVND (reference sequence). Trimming cost V 9 bases and J 2 bases; bases outside gene matches: 5. There are 15 residues in the CDR3. CDR3: CASAGTGTGANVLTF. For the CDR3, the DNA is TGTGCCAGCGCCGGGACAGGGACTGGGGCCAACGTCCTGACTTTC.

DNA of the CDR3: TGTGCCAGCTCACCCGGACCGACAGGGAGCTATGGCTACACCTTC. It specifies CASSPGPTGSYGYTF. V is TRBV18 and J is TRBJ1-2, with 7 bases identical to TRBD1. The V segment lost 3 bases and the J segment 4 bases; nucleotides outside the gene matches: 8. The CDR3 contains 15 residues. Germline CDR1 KGHSH, CDR2 LQKENI.